The rows below give T cell receptor beta chains drawn from one sample of a study of breast tumors, draining lymph nodes, adjacent tissues. From the multiplex PCR reads, TCRdb called clonotypes with MiXCR, one entry per CDR3 protein. The sample consists of about 47,000 distinct CDR3 sequences, 20% to 25% of them appearing once. The sequencing input was breast tumor tissue. The receptor set was obtained from a female donor with breast cancer. Some clones in this sample may be carry-over from other donors' samples. Each CDR3 is given with its conserved first and last residue. Each record gives: J gene, V gene, D gene, clone size, CDR3 protein, CDR3 DNA. A D gene is named only where the DNA matches it firmly. Rows may omit the clone size; those that give it use once, few, many or a size class.

>TRBJ2-7|TRBV7-8|TRBD2|many
CASNGGLARYEQYF
TGTGCCAGCAACGGGGGACTAGCCCGATACGAGCAGTACTTC
>TRBJ2-5|TRBV18|NA|many
CASSPRLETQYF
TGTGCCAGCTCACCACGTTTAGAGACCCAGTACTTC
>TRBJ2-5|TRBV5-1|TRBD2|NA
CASRVAGGSIETQYF
TGCGCCAGCAGGGTAGCGGGAGGTTCGATAGAGACCCAGTACTTC
>TRBJ2-3|TRBV6-2/TRBV6-3|NA|NA
CASSSPSGTDTQYF
TGTGCCAGCAGTTCCCCTAGCGGCACAGATACGCAGTATTTT
>TRBJ2-5|TRBV19|TRBD1|few
CASSTGQGGTETQYF
TGTGCCAGTAGTACCGGACAGGGGGGGACCGAGACCCAGTACTTC
>TRBJ2-3|TRBV7-3|NA|NA
CASSNAPTDTQYF
TGTGCCAGCAGCAACGCCCCCACAGATACGCAGTATTTT
>TRBJ2-7|TRBV7-9|NA|many
CASRPTGRDTSSYEQYF
TGTGCCAGCAGACCAACTGGGCGGGACACGAGCTCCTACGAGCAGTACTTC
>TRBJ1-2|TRBV20-1|TRBD1|many
CSARDLDRVYGYTF
TGCAGTGCTAGAGATCTTGACAGGGTGTATGGCTACACCTTC
>TRBJ1-6|TRBV27|NA|many
CASGIRGSPLHF
TGTGCCAGCGGGATTCGCGGGTCACCCCTCCACTTT
>TRBJ1-5|TRBV3-1|NA|few
CASSQDLGRNQPQHF
TGTGCCAGCAGCCAAGATCTGGGCCGCAATCAGCCCCAGCATTTT
>TRBJ2-7|TRBV20-1|TRBD2|many
CSASKVAGGSGNEQYF
TGCAGTGCTAGTAAGGTAGCGGGGGGTTCCGGAAACGAGCAGTACTTC
>TRBJ1-6|TRBV2|NA|many
CASSENLSPLHF
TGTGCCAGCAGTGAAAATTTATCACCCCTCCACTTT
>TRBJ2-1|TRBV5-1|NA|NA
CVSSSAFTAANEQFF
TGCGTCAGCAGCTCCGCGTTTACCGCCGCCAATGAGCAGTTCTTC
>TRBJ2-2|TRBV10-3|TRBD2|many
CAISDPNSGVGAGELFF
TGTGCCATCAGTGACCCCAATAGCGGGGTGGGGGCCGGGGAGCTGTTTTTT
>TRBJ1-3|TRBV5-1|NA|many
CASSLMGLTGNTIYF
TGCGCCAGCAGCTTGATGGGGTTAACTGGAAACACCATATATTTT
>TRBJ2-2|TRBV5-1|NA|many
CASRTPGHNTGELFF
TGCGCCAGCAGGACCCCGGGACATAACACCGGGGAGCTGTTTTTT
>TRBJ1-4|TRBV19|NA|many
CASSVTVATNEKLFF
TGTGCCAGTAGTGTCACAGTTGCAACTAATGAAAAACTGTTTTTT
>TRBJ1-3|TRBV30|NA|many
CAWRGSGTSGNTIYF
TGTGCCTGGCGGGGGTCCGGGACCTCTGGAAACACCATATATTTT
>TRBJ2-7|TRBV20-1|TRBD2|NA
CSARGRLAEYVQYF
TGCAGTGCTAGAGGGCGCCTAGCGGAATACGTGCAGTACTTC
>TRBJ2-3|TRBV6-1|NA|many
CASSETRADTQYF
TGTGCCAGCAGTGAGACTAGGGCAGATACGCAGTATTTT
>TRBJ1-3|TRBV24-1|NA|many
CATSAGVGGNTIYF
TGTGCCACCAGTGCGGGGGTTGGTGGAAACACCATATATTTT
>TRBJ1-2|TRBV6-1|TRBD1|many
CASRRTGKGNYGYTF
TGTGCCAGCAGGCGGACAGGAAAAGGGAACTATGGCTACACCTTC
>TRBJ1-5|TRBV7-9|TRBD1|NA
CASSFSGQGQPQHF
TGTGCCAGCAGCTTTTCCGGACAGGGTCAGCCCCAGCATTTT
>TRBJ2-1|TRBV4-2|TRBD2|many
CASGGVAGGPWNEQFF
TGTGCCAGCGGGGGGGTAGCGGGAGGGCCTTGGAATGAGCAGTTCTTC
>TRBJ2-1|TRBV11-2|NA|many
CASSFTGVEQFF
TGTGCCAGCAGCTTCACCGGGGTTGAGCAGTTCTTC
>TRBJ2-3|TRBV7-9|NA|many
CASSHGGGVTDTQYF
TGTGCCAGCAGCCATGGGGGGGGCGTCACAGATACGCAGTATTTT
>TRBJ2-3|TRBV28|NA|few
CASSGTHGADTQYF
TGTGCCAGCAGTGGGACACATGGGGCAGATACGCAGTATTTT
>TRBJ1-6|TRBV28|NA|many
CASSLLSGVWNSPLHF
TGTGCCAGCAGTTTACTGTCAGGGGTGTGGAATTCACCCCTCCACTTT
>TRBJ2-7|TRBV29-1|NA|many
CSALGSASYEQYF
TGCAGCGCCCTGGGCTCGGCCTCCTACGAGCAGTACTTC
>TRBJ2-1|TRBV5-1|TRBD2|few
CASRMGLAGQEQFF
TGCGCCAGCAGAATGGGACTAGCGGGACAAGAGCAGTTCTTC
>TRBJ2-6|TRBV6-6|NA|many
CASKGGAGANVLTF
TGTGCCAGCAAAGGAGGGGCTGGGGCCAACGTCCTGACTTTC
>TRBJ1-2|TRBV12-3/TRBV12-4|NA|many
CASSRQHYGYTF
TGTGCCAGCAGTCGCCAACACTATGGCTACACCTTC
>TRBJ2-7|TRBV12-3/TRBV12-4|NA|many
CASSLIEGYEQYF
TGTGCCAGCAGTTTGATTGAGGGCTACGAGCAGTACTTC
>TRBJ2-7|TRBV11-1|TRBD2|few
CASKSGTSSYEQYF
TGTGCCAGCAAGTCCGGGACTAGCTCCTACGAGCAGTACTTC
>TRBJ2-3|TRBV4-2|NA|many
CASSQGSSTDTQYF
TGTGCCAGCAGCCAAGGAAGTAGCACAGATACGCAGTATTTT
>TRBJ2-7|TRBV5-6|NA|many
CASSLNRVYEQYF
TGTGCCAGCAGCTTGAACAGGGTCTACGAGCAGTACTTC
>TRBJ1-4|TRBV4-2|NA|many
CASSQGAAGREKLFF
TGTGCCAGCAGCCAAGGAGCGGCAGGGCGGGAAAAACTGTTTTTT
>TRBJ2-2|TRBV24-1|NA|NA
CATSDPGRGNTGELFF
TGTGCCACTAGTGATCCGGGACGGGGTAACACCGGGGAGCTGTTTTTT
>TRBJ2-3|TRBV5-4|TRBD2|NA
CASSLWRRGDTDTQYF
TGTGCCAGCAGCTTGTGGCGGCGGGGGGACACAGATACGCAGTATTTT
>TRBJ2-3|TRBV2|NA|many
CASTERNTDTQYF
TGTGCCAGCACCGAAAGGAACACAGATACGCAGTATTTT
>TRBJ2-1|TRBV29-1|TRBD1|many
CSVDPTGFNEQFF
TGCAGCGTCGACCCGACAGGGTTCAATGAGCAGTTCTTC
>TRBJ2-5|TRBV7-9|NA|NA
CASSLDEGGETQYF
TGTGCCAGCAGCTTAGATGAGGGAGGAGAGACCCAGTACTTC
>TRBJ1-2|TRBV6-2/TRBV6-3|TRBD1|many
CASSYSNRGPYGYTF
TGTGCCAGCAGTTACTCGAACAGGGGGCCCTATGGCTACACCTTC
>TRBJ1-2|TRBV10-3|NA|many
CAISDPTGTGYGYTF
TGTGCCATCAGTGATCCAACCGGGACCGGCTATGGCTACACCTTC
>TRBJ2-1|TRBV20-1|NA|few
CSASRETVYNEQFF
TGCAGTGCTAGTCGAGAGACGGTTTACAATGAGCAGTTCTTC
>TRBJ1-6|TRBV27|NA|many
CAAGSREGNSPLHF
TGTGCCGCCGGCAGCAGGGAGGGGAATTCACCCCTCCACTTT
>TRBJ2-3|TRBV20-1|TRBD1|many
CSAIPRDRGPDTQYF
TGCAGTGCTATCCCCCGGGACAGGGGACCAGATACGCAGTATTTT
>TRBJ2-7|TRBV2|NA|NA
CASLVLAPTYEQYF
TGTGCCAGCTTAGTCCTAGCGCCAACCTACGAGCAGTACTTC
>TRBJ2-5|TRBV20-1|NA|NA
CSARDRQPRQETQYF
TGCAGTGCTAGAGATCGGCAGCCACGCCAAGAGACCCAGTACTTC
>TRBJ2-5|TRBV6-6|TRBD2|NA
CASRPGLAGGIGTQYF
TGTGCCAGCAGACCGGGACTAGCGGGAGGGATCGGGACCCAGTACTTC
>TRBJ1-2|TRBV28|TRBD1|NA
CATVSGQGGGYTF
TGTGCCACCGTGTCGGGACAGGGAGGGGGCTACACCTTC
>TRBJ2-7|TRBV30|NA|many
CAWTQRGIYEQYF
TGTGCCTGGACCCAGAGAGGTATCTACGAGCAGTACTTC
>TRBJ1-4|TRBV6-1|NA|few
CASSVHQTTNEKLFF
TGTGCCAGCAGTGTTCACCAAACAACTAATGAAAAACTGTTTTTT
>TRBJ2-7|TRBV4-3|TRBD2|NA
CASSQDLAGVYEQYF
TGCGCCAGCAGCCAAGACCTAGCGGGGGTATACGAGCAGTACTTC
>TRBJ1-5|TRBV24-1|NA|many
CATSDGGTLQPQHF
TGTGCCACCAGTGATGGGGGAACGCTTCAGCCCCAGCATTTT
>TRBJ2-3|TRBV11-3|TRBD2|many
CASSQGTSGSTDTQYF
TGTGCCAGCAGCCAGGGGACTAGCGGTAGCACAGATACGCAGTATTTT
>TRBJ2-2|TRBV7-6|NA|many
CASLVGFGTGELFF
TGTGCCAGCTTGGTCGGGTTTGGCACCGGGGAGCTGTTTTTT
>TRBJ2-5|TRBV5-8|TRBD2|NA
CAGSKGTSGSQETQYF
TGTGCCGGCAGCAAAGGGACTAGCGGGAGTCAAGAGACCCAGTACTTC
>TRBJ2-5|TRBV20-1|NA|NA
CSARDGGRGGETQYF
TGCAGTGCTAGAGACGGTGGGAGGGGGGGAGAGACCCAGTACTTC